This passage covers 19 T cell receptor beta chains from one sample sequenced in a study of control samples from healthy donors and cancer patients. TCRdb keeps only in-frame clones here, not all; method: immunoSEQ multiplex PCR. In the table there are about 98,000 clones, roughly 94% of which are singletons. The sample comprised blood. The receptors derive from a woman between 18 and 30 years old in good health.

This clone was observed once. V gene TRBV27 combines with J gene TRBJ1-2; D remains ambiguous. The germline V gene has CDR1 MNHEY and CDR2 SMNVEV (reference sequence). Trimming cost V 8 bases and J 7 bases, with 14 bases left between them. The CDR3 runs 12 residues. The CDR3 DNA is TGTGCCAGCTGCAGTTTATCGGGTGGCTACACCTTC. Protein: CASCSLSGGYTF.

For this clone: The same CDR3 is also encoded by other DNA sequences in this sample. The V gene is TRBV21-1, the J gene TRBJ2-1; the DNA was not used to check the table's D call, TRBD2. TRBV21-1 is a known pseudogene. The CDR3 contains 14 residues. For the CDR3, the DNA is TGTGCCAGCAGACCGGGACTAGATAATTGGAAGCAGTTCTTC. It codes for CASRPGLDNWKQFF.

This chain connects TRBV7-2 to TRBJ2-3; possible D gene TRBD1, 6 bases. Germline CDR1 SGHTA, CDR2 FQGNSA. Trimming cost V 5 bases and J 4 bases, with 19 bases left between them. CDR3 length: 16 amino acids. The CDR3 region is CASSTIGAGVADTQYF. The CDR3 nucleotides read TGTGCCAGCAGCACGATCGGGGCAGGGGTTGCAGATACGCAGTATTTT.

This chain connects TRBV11-3 to TRBJ2-3; D is unclear. The CDR3 consists of 13 residues. V lost 7 bases and J 1 base, leaving 9 bases between the germline ends. CDR1 and CDR2 (germline): SGHNT, YENEEA. CDR3 residues: CASIDGRTDTQYF. The CDR3 DNA is TGTGCCAGCATCGACGGACGCACAGATACGCAGTATTTT.

The chain uses TRBV7-9 and TRBJ1-5; 7 bases match TRBD1. Germline V lookup: CDR1 SEHNR, CDR2 FQNEAQ (reference sequence). This CDR3 contains 14 residues. Losses at the gene ends were 5 bases for V and 2 bases for J; bases not matched to a gene: 3. The CDR3 nucleotides are TGTGCCAGCAGCAAAGGGGGCGGCAATCAGCCCCAGCATTTT. Translating it yields CASSKGGGNQPQHF.

The V gene is TRBV2, the J gene TRBJ1-6, with TRBD1 matching 7 bases. The V gene end was trimmed by 6 bases and the J gene end by 7 bases; junction bases not matched to a gene: 9. CDR1 is SNHLY, CDR2 FYNNEI, per germline. This CDR3 has 15 amino acids. This CDR3 reads CASSTTGLGNSPLHF. The CDR3 coding sequence is TGTGCCAGCAGCACGACAGGGCTTGGGAATTCACCCCTCCACTTT.

The chain couples TRBV5-4 to TRBJ1-1; D is unclear. Trimming took 3 bases from V and 12 from J, leaving 12 bases between them. The CDR3 is made up of 11 amino acids. CDR1 and CDR2 from the germline V gene are SGHNT and YYREEE (reference sequence). In nucleotides, the CDR3 is TGTGCCAGCAGCTCACCCGGACCGCCTTTCTTT. Its translation: CASSSPGPPFF.

This sequence joins TRBV11-3 and TRBJ1-1; D is possibly TRBD1 (5 bases). Germline V CDR1 and CDR2: SGHNT, YENEEA. This CDR3 comprises 11 residues. The V end lost 2 bases, the J end lost 10 bases, and 8 bases lay between the germline ends. In nucleotides, the CDR3 is TGTGCCAGCAGCTTAAAGGGGATAGCTTTCTTT. Protein product: CASSLKGIAFF.

This chain uses TRBV2 with TRBJ1-2, with 8 nucleotides matching TRBD1. V shed 4 bases, J shed 7 bases, and the junction held 11 bases outside the gene matches. The CDR3 has 15 amino acids. Germline-derived CDR1 and CDR2 are SNHLY and FYNNEI. The CDR3 region has the DNA TGTGCCAGCAGTGCACGGGCCGCGACAGGGGTTGGCTACACCTTC. Protein: CASSARAATGVGYTF.

The V gene is TRBV7-8, the J gene TRBJ1-1; D is ambiguous. The CDR3 length is 14 residues. Trimming stripped 4 bases from V and 7 bases from J, with 16 bases between. The germline gives CDR1 SGHVS, CDR2 FQNEAQ. CDR3 DNA: TGTGCCAGCAGCTACGAACACGGTTCGAGTGAAGCTTTCTTT. Translation gives CASSYEHGSSEAFF.

This chain links TRBV5-6 with TRBJ2-5; D ambiguous. Trimming took 4 bases from V and 2 from J, leaving 6 bases between them. This CDR3 spans 12 amino acids. Per the germline V gene, CDR1 is SGHDT and CDR2 is YYEEEE. CDR3 DNA sequence: TGTGCCAGCAGCGCGATTCAAGAGACCCAGTACTTC. It yields the protein CASSAIQETQYF.

The rearrangement links TRBV5-1 to TRBJ1-5; a weak D match, TRBD1 (5 bases). This CDR3 has 15 amino acids. The germline V gene encodes CDR1 SGHRS and CDR2 YFSETQ. Trimming removed 0 bases at V and 6 bases at J, with 13 bases between. The CDR3 sequence is CASSLDGGLAQPQHF. The CDR3 DNA follows: TGCGCCAGCAGCTTGGACGGGGGGTTAGCTCAGCCCCAGCATTTT.

The chain links TRBV6-2 or TRBV6-3 to TRBJ1-1; no firm D call. This CDR3 region has 15 residues. Germline V lookup: CDR1 MNHEY, CDR2 SVGEGT. The V gene lost 6 bases and the J gene lost 3 bases, with 17 bases spanning the gap. CDR3 residues: CASSLLGYLDTEAFF. CDR3 bases: TGTGCCAGCAGCCTTCTTGGTTATCTGGACACTGAAGCTTTCTTT.

The gene calls are TRBV7-9 and TRBJ1-1, with D unresolved. The CDR3 has 13 amino acids. CDR1 is SEHNR and CDR2 is FQNEAQ in the germline V gene (reference sequence). Between the trimmed V and J ends, which lost 1 base and 4 bases, there was a span of 7 bases. CDR3 bases: TGTGCCAGCAGCTTAGATGGAGGCACTGAAGCTTTCTTT. Encoded protein: CASSLDGGTEAFF.

This chain joins TRBV24-1 and TRBJ2-1, with D possibly matching TRBD2 (5 bases). V was clipped by 4 bases and J by 5 bases, with 14 bases between them. This CDR3 contains 15 residues. CDR1 is KGHDR and CDR2 is SFDVKD in the germline V gene. CDR3 nucleotide sequence: TGTGCCACCAGTGACCCCCTAGCCCCCCACAATGAGCAGTTCTTC. The encoded protein is CATSDPLAPHNEQFF.

In nucleotides, the CDR3 is TGTGCCAGCAGAATGACAGGGGGTGAAAAACTGTTTTTT. It codes for CASRMTGGEKLFF. The V gene is TRBV5-5, the J gene TRBJ1-4; TRBD1 agrees at 9 bases. Trimming cost V 5 bases and J 7 bases; bases outside gene matches: 3. The CDR3 runs to 13 residues. Per the germline V gene, CDR1 is SGHKS and CDR2 is YYEKEE (reference sequence).

The J gene is TRBJ1-1, the V gene TRBV28; D ambiguous. The CDR3 loop spans 14 amino acids. Germline V gene sequence: CDR1 MDHEN, CDR2 SYDVKM. V was clipped by 0 bases and J by 1 base, with 6 bases between them. DNA of the CDR3: TGTGCCAGCAGTTTATGGGCGGCGAACACTGAAGCTTTCTTT. Translation gives CASSLWAANTEAFF.

The genes are TRBV20-1 and TRBJ1-5; D may be TRBD1 (6 bases). This CDR3 spans 14 amino acids. The germline CDR1 and CDR2 sequences are DFQATT and SNEGSKA (reference sequence). The V end was cut by 3 bases, the J end by 11 bases, with 20 bases between. Here the CDR3 reads CSASGVQGRTAQHF. DNA of the CDR3: TGCAGTGCTAGTGGCGTACAGGGCCGTACAGCCCAGCATTTT.

The chain joins TRBV5-1 to TRBJ2-1; D possibly corresponds to TRBD2 (5 bases). V gave up 3 bases and J gave up 4 bases, with 8 bases separating them. Germline V gene lookup returns CDR1 SGHRS and CDR2 YFSETQ. This CDR3 has 13 amino acids. This CDR3 reads CASSWTGYNEQFF. The CDR3, as DNA: TGCGCCAGCAGCTGGACTGGTTACAATGAGCAGTTCTTC.